One and the same sample provided the 2 T cell receptor beta chains below, sequenced in a study of blood T cells in healthy people across ages. The second PCR ran roughly 6 to 11 cycles with a sample-barcoded 5' primer and J-beta primers. MiXCR, run by TCRdb on the 5' RACE reads, gives a single entry per CDR3 protein. In the table there are around 1,900,000 distinct CDR3 sequences, about two fifths of which are singletons. The sample was blood. The receptors were gathered from a human donor in good health.

The rearrangement joins TRBV7-9 to TRBJ2-1; no clear D. The V and J ends lost 5 bases and 10 bases respectively, with 15 bases between them. The germline CDR1 and CDR2 sequences are SEHNR and FQNEAQ (reference sequence). CDR3 size: 13 residues. The CDR3: CASSRDVQYEQFF. CDR3 in DNA: TGTGCCAGCAGCAGGGATGTCCAATACGAGCAGTTCTTC.

This clonotype has just a few counts. Germline is not matched at one junction end, which may reflect a read error. V usage is TRBV20-1 and J usage is TRBJ2-3, with 12 bases fitting TRBD2. The germline gives CDR1 DFQATT, CDR2 SNEGSKA (reference sequence). The CDR3 totals 17 residues. CDR3 amino acids: CSASFRTSGESTDMQYF. For the CDR3, the DNA is TGCAGTGCTAGTTTCAGGACTAGCGGGGAGAGCACAGATATGCAGTATTTT.